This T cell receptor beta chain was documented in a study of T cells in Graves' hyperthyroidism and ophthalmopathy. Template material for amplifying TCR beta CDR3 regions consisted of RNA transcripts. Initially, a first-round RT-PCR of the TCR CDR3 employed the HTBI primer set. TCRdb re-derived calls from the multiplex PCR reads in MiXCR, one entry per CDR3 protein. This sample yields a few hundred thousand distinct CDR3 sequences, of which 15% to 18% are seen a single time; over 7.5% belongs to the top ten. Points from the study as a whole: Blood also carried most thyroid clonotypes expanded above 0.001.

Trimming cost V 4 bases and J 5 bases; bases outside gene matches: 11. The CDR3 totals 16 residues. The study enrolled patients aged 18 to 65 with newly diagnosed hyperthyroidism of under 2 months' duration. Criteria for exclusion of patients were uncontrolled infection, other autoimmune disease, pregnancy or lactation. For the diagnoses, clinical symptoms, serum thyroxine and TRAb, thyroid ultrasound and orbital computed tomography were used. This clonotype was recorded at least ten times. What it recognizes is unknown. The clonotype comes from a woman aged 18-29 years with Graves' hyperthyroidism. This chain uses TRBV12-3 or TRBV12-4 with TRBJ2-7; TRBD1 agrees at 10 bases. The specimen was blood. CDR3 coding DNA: TGTGCCAGCAGTTCCCCACGGGACAGGGGCGGGAACGAGCAGTACTTC. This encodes CASSSPRDRGGNEQYF.